The sequence of this T cell receptor beta chain was determined in a study of T cells in Graves' hyperthyroidism and ophthalmopathy. Researchers barred patients who had uncontrolled infection, other autoimmune disease, pregnancy or lactation. Each diagnosis was grounded in clinical symptoms, serum thyroxine and TRAb, thyroid ultrasound, and orbital computed tomography. The authors obtained PBMCs from around 10 ml of fresh peripheral blood. RNA transcripts provided the source from which TCR beta CDR3 regions were amplified. HTBI primers were used for first-round RT-PCR of the TCR CDR3. TCRdb processed the multiplex PCR reads anew with MiXCR; each CDR3 protein has one entry. The sample has roughly 300,000 distinct CDR3 sequences, over 20% seen once. The study, taken as a whole, reports: Ophthalmopathy stood apart from stable hyperthyroidism in a 13 V-J model.

CDR3 size: 15 residues. Trimming removed 1 base at V and 4 bases at J, with 10 bases between. The V gene's germline CDR1 is SGHVS and CDR2 FQNEAQ. Turning to this clonotype: Its antigen is undetermined.

This rearrangement joins TRBV7-8 to TRBJ1-4; TRBD1 is a possible D gene (5 bases). The sequence derives from a woman aged 50 to 60 with Graves' hyperthyroidism. The sequenced sample was blood. The CDR3 DNA is TGTGCCAGCAGCTTAGATCGGGGGATTAATGAAAAACTGTTTTTT. It yields the protein CASSLDRGINEKLFF.